This T cell receptor (beta chain) derives from a study of blood T cell repertoires in COVID-19. The germline V and J ends were trimmed by 6 bases and 2 bases, with 14 bases remaining between them. CDR3 length: 15 residues. From germline, CDR1 is MNHNY and CDR2 SVGAGI (reference sequence). Authors' analysis steps: Quantification of nucleated cells was approximated via reference gene primer amplification. Method: immunoSEQ multiplex PCR; TCRdb's copy keeps in-frame clones and lacks some. V and J calls and clone size are copied from that table; D and trimming were computed from the DNA. This sample yields over 25,000 clones, of which 75% to 90% are seen a single time; 15% to 20% belongs to the top ten.

The sequence came from a man between 65 and 80 years old with active COVID-19. Sequenced material: peripheral blood. The genes are TRBV6-6 and TRBJ1-5; a possible D gene is TRBD1 (6 bases). As DNA, the CDR3 is TGTGCCAGCAGAACATCACAGGGAGGCAATCAGCCCCAGCATTTT. It encodes CASRTSQGGNQPQHF.